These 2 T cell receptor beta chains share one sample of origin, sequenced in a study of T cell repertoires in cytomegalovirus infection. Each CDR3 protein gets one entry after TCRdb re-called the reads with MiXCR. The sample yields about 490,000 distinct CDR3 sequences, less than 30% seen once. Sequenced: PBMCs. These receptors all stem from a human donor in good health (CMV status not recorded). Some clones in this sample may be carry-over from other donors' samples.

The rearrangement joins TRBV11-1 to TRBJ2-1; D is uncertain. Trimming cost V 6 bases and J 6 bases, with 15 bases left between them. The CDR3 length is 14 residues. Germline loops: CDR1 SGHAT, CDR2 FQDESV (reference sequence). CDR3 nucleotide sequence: TGTGCCAGCAGGGTACAGACTGCACGCAATGAGCAGTTCTTC. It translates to CASRVQTARNEQFF.

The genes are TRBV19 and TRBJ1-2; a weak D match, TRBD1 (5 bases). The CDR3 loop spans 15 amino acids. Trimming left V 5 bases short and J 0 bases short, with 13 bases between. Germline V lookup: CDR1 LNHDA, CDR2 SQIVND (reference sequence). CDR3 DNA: TGTGCCAGTAGTCTCCAGGGAATGTCTAACTATGGCTACACCTTC. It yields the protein CASSLQGMSNYGYTF.